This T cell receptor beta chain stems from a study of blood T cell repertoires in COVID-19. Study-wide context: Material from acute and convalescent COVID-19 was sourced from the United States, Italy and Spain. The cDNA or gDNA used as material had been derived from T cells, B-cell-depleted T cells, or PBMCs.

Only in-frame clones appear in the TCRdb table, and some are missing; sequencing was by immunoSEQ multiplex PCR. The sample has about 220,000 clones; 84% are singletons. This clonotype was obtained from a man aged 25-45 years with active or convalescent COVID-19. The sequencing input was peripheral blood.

The DNA of the CDR3 is TGTGCCAGCAGCCCAGGACTAGCGGGAGACAGTTACGAGCAGTACTTC. As protein: CASSPGLAGDSYEQYF. The chain links TRBV9 to TRBJ2-7, with 13 positions matching TRBD2. The germline V gene has CDR1 SGDLS and CDR2 YYNGEE. The CDR3 is made up of 16 amino acids. The V gene end was trimmed by 4 bases and the J gene end by 4 bases; junction bases not matched to a gene: 8. Together with reference TRBV9 and TRBJ2-7, the CDR3 gives the full variable domain: DSGVTQTPKHLITATGQRVTLRCSPRSGDLSVYWYQQSLDQGLQFLIQYYNGEERAKGNILERFSAQQFPDLHSELNLSSLELGDSALYFCASSPGLAGDSYEQYFGPGTRLTVT.